The following is a T cell receptor (beta chain) sequence with its context. The sample belongs to a study of blood T cell repertoires in COVID-19. Study information: Sites in the United States, Italy and Spain provided acute and convalescent COVID-19 samples. PBMCs, B-cell-depleted T cells, or T cells were the source of the cDNA or gDNA that made up the material.

The CDR3 has 14 amino acids. Germline CDR1 and CDR2: MNHEY and SVGAGI. Original processing notes: Nucleated cell number was recorded as an estimate derived from reference gene primer amplification. Produced via immunoSEQ multiplex PCR; TCRdb's table is partial and in-frame only. V and J calls and clone size follow that table, whereas D and trimming were derived from the DNA. In the table there are 120,000 or so clones, about 88% of which are singletons. Material: peripheral blood. The receptor was derived from an elderly woman with acute or convalescent COVID-19. This sequence joins TRBV6-5 and TRBJ2-2, with 8 bases fitting TRBD1. Here the CDR3 DNA reads TGTGCAGTAGCCCAGGGGGCGGACACCGGGGAGCTGTTTTTT. Translation gives CAVAQGADTGELFF.